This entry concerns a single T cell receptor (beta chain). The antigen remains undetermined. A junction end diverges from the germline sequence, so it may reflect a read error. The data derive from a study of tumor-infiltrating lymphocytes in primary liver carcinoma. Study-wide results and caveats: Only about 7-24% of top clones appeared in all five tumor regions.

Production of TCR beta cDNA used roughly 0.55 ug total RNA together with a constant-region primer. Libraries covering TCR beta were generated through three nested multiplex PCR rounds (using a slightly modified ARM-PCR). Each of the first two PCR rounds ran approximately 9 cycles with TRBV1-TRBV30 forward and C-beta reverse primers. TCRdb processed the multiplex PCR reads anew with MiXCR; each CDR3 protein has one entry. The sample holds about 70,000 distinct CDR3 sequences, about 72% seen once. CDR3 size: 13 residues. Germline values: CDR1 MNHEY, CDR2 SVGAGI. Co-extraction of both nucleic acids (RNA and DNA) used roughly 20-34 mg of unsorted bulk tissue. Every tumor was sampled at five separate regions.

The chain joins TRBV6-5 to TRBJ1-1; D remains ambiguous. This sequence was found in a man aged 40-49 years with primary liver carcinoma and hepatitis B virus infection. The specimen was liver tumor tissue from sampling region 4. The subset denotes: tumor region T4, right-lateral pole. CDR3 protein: CTSSYRENAEAFF. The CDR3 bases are TGCACCAGCAGTTACCGGGAAAACGCTGAAGCTTTCTTT.